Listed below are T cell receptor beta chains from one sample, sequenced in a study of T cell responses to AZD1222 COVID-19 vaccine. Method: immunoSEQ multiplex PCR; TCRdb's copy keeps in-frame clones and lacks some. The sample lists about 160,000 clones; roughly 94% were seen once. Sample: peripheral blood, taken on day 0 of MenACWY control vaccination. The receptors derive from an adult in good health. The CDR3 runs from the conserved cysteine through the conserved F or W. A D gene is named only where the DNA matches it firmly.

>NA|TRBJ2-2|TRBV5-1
CASSLTNTGELFF
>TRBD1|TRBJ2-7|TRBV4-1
CASSQATGGSEQYF
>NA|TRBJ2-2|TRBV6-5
CAVRQKGNTGELFF
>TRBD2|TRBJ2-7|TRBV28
CASIGFQRERGRYEQYF
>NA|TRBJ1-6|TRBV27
CASRISYNSPLHF
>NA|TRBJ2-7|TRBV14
CASSLPGTFYEQYF
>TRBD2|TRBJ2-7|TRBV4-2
CASSQGVGGLAGPSYEQYF
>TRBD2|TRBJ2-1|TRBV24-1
CATSTTRGGPQYNEQFF
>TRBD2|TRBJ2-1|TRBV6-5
CASSRTSGSGNEQFF
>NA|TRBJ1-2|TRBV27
CASSSRDTYGYTF
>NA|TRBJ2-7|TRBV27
CASRRSRDISYEQYF
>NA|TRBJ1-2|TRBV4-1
CASSQGWPLRNYGYTF
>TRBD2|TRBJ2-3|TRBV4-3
CASSRGLAGVTDTQYF
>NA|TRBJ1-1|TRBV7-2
CASSEGGITEAFF
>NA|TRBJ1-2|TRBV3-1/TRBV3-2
CASSQIENYGYTF
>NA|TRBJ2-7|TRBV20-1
CSVRGSYEQYF
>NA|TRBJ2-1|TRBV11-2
CASSLVIYVEQFF
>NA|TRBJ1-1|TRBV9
CASSVEGDEAFF
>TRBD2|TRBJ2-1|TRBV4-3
CASSASSGAYNEQFF
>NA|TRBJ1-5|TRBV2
CASSSKTGNQPQHF
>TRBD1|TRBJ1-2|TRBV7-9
CASSLGAGGNIRYGYTF
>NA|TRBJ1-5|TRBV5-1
CASSFTVNQPQHF
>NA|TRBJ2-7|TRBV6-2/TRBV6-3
CASSHYGTTSYEQYF
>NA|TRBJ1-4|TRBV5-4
CASSLRRIEQNEKLFF
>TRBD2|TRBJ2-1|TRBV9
CASSGQWTSHNEQFF
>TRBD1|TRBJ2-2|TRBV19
CASSIRQGGNTGELFF
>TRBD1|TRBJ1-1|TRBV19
CASSTRTGGPGTEAFF
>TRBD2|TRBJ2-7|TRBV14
CASRLADSYEQYF
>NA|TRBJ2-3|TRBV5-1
CASRLRDVSTDTQYF
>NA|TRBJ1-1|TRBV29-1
CSVEGGEVMNTEAFF
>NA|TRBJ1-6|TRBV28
CASSSGLPREGYNSPLHF
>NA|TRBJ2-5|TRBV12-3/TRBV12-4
CASSLRLQETQYF
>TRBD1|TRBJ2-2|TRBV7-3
CASTSTGQGFTGELFF
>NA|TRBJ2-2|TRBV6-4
CASSEERGAGELFF
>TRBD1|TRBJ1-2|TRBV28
CASSLSVRGLGYTF
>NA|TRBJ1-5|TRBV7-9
CASSAGVHQPQHF
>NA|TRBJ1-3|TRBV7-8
CASSPPTGGFVGNTIYF
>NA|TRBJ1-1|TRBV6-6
CASSLPRSTRNTEAFF